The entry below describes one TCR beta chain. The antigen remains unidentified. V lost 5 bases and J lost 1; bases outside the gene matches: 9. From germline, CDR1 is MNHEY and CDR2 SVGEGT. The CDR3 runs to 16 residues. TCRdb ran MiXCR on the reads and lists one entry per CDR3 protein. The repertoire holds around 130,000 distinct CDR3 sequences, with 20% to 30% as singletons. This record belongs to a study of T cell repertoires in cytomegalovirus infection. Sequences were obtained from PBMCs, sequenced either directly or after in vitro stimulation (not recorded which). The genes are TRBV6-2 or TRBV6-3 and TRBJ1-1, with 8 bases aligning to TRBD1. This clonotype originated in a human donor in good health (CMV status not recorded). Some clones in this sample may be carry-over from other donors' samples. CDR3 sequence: CASSGRQGLGNTEAFF. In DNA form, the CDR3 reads TGTGCCAGCAGTGGGAGACAGGGGCTTGGGAACACTGAAGCTTTCTTT.